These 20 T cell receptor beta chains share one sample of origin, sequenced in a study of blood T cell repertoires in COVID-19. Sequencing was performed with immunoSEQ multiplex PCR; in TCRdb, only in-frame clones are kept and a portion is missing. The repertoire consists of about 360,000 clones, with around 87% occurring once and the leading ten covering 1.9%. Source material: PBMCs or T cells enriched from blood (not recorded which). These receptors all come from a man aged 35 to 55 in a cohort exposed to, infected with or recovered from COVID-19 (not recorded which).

The CDR3 loop reads CASSPWTSEYEQYF. Here the CDR3 DNA reads TGTGCCAGCAGCCCCTGGACTAGCGAGTACGAGCAGTACTTC. This chain joins TRBV5-4 and TRBJ2-7; TRBD2 matches at 9 bases. Germline CDR1 reads SGHNT; CDR2 reads YYREEE (reference sequence). The junction had 6 bases not matched to a gene; V was cut back by 4 bases and J by 4 bases. The CDR3 contains 14 residues. Full variable domain (rest looked up from reference TRBV5-4 and TRBJ2-7): ETGVTQSPTHLIKTRGQQVTLRCSSQSGHNTVSWYQQALGQGPQFIFQYYREEENGRGNFPPRFSGLQFPNYSSELNVNALELDDSALYLCASSPWTSEYEQYFGPGTRLTVT.

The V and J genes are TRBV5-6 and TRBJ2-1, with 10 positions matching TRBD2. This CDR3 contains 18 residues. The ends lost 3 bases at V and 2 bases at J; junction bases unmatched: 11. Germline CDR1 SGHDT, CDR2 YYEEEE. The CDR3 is CASSSAGTSARTYNEQFF. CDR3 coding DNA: TGTGCCAGCAGCTCAGCTGGGACTAGCGCTCGTACCTACAATGAGCAGTTCTTC.

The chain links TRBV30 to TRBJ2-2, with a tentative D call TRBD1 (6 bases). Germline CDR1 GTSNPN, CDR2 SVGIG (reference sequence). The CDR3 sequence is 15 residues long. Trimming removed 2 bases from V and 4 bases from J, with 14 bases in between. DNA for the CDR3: TGTGCCTGGAGTTCCCAGACAGGATCCACCGGGGAGCTGTTTTTT. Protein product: CAWSSQTGSTGELFF.

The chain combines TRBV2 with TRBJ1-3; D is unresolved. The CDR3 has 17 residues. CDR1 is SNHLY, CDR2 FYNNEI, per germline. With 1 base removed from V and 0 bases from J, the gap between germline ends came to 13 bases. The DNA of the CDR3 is TGTGCCAGCAGTGAAGAGGCAGGAACCCGCTCTGGAAACACCATATATTTT. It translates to CASSEEAGTRSGNTIYF. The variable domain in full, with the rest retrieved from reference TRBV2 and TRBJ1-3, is EPEVTQTPSHQVTQMGQEVILRCVPISNHLYFYWYRQILGQKVEFLVSFYNNEISEKSEIFDDQFSVERPDGSNFTLKIRSTKLEDSAMYFCASSEEAGTRSGNTIYFGEGSWLTVV.

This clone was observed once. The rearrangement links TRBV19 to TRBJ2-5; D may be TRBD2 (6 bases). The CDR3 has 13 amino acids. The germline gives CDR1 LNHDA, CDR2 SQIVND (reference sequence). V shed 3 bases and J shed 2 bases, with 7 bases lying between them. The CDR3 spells CASSMAGQETQYF. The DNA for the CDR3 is TGTGCCAGTAGTATGGCGGGACAAGAGACCCAGTACTTC.

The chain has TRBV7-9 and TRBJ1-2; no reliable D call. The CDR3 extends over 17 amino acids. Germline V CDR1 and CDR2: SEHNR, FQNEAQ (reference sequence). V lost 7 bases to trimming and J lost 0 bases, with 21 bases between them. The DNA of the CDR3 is TGTGCCAGCACTCTGCTGGCAGTCCAAATTTCTAACTATGGCTACACCTTC. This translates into CASTLLAVQISNYGYTF.

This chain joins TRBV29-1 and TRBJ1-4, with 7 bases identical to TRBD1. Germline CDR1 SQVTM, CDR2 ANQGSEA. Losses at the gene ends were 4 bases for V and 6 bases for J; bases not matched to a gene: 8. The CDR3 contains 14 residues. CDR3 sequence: CSVGPGQRDEKLFF. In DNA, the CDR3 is TGCAGCGTTGGGCCGGGACAGCGGGATGAAAAACTGTTTTTT.

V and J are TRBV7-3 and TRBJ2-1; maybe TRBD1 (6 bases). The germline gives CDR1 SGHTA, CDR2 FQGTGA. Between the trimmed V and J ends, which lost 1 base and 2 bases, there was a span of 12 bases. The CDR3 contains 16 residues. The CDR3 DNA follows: TGTGCCAGCAGCTTAAGAGCCGGGACAACCTACAATGAGCAGTTCTTC. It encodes CASSLRAGTTYNEQFF.

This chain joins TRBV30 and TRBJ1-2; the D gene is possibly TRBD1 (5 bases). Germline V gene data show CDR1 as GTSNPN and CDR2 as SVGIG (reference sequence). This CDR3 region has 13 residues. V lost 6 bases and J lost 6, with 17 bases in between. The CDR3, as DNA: TGTGCCTGCCCTAAGCAGGGTATCGATGGCTACACCTTC. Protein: CACPKQGIDGYTF.

Written as DNA, the CDR3 is TGTGCCAGCAGTGAAACAGGGAGCGACACTGAAGCTTTCTTT. The encoded protein is CASSETGSDTEAFF. The V and J genes are TRBV6-1 and TRBJ1-1; D might be TRBD1 (6 bases). CDR3 length: 14 residues. The germline gives CDR1 MNHNS, CDR2 SASEGT. V was trimmed by 2 bases and J by 3 bases, leaving 10 bases between them.

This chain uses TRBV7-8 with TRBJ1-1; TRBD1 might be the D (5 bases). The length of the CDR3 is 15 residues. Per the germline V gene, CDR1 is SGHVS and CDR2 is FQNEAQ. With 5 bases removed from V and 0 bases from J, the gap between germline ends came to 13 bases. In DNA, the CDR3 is TGTGCCAGCAGCCCAACCGACAGCATGAACACTGAAGCTTTCTTT. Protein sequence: CASSPTDSMNTEAFF.

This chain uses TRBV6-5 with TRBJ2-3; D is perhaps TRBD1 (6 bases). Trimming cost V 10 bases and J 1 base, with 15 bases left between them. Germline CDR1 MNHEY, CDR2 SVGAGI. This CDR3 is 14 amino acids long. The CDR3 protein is CATRTGPGTDTQYF. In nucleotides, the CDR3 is TGTGCCACTCGAACAGGGCCCGGCACAGATACGCAGTATTTT.

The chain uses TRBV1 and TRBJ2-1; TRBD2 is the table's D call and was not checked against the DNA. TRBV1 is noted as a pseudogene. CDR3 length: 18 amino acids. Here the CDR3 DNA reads TGCACCAGCAGCCAAGCCCCAACCCAGCGGGAGTATCCAAATGAGCAGTTCTTC. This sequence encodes CTSSQAPTQREYPNEQFF.

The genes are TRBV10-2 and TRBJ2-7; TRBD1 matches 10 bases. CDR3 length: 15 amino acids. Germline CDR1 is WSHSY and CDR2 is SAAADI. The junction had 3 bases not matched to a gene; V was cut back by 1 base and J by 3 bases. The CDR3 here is CASSEYRTGGYEQYF. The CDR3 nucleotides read TGCGCCAGCAGTGAGTACCGGACAGGGGGCTACGAGCAGTACTTC.

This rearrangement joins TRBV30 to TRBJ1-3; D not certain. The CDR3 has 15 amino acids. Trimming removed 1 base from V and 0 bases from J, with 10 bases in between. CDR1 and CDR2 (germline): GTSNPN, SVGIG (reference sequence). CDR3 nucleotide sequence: TGTGCCTGGAGTGCCCGGTCCCGCTCTGGAAACACCATATATTTT. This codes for CAWSARSRSGNTIYF.

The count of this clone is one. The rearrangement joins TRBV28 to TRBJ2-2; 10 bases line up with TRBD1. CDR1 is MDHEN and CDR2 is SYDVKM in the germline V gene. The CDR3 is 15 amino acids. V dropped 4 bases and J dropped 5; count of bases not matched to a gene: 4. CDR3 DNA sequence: TGTGCCAGCAGTTCGACAGGGGGCGCAACCGGGGAGCTGTTTTTT. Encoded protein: CASSSTGGATGELFF.

The CDR3 bases are TGCGCCAGCAGCGAACTAGCGGGAGGGCCGTATACGCAGTATTTT. It translates to CASSELAGGPYTQYF. The chain uses TRBV5-1 and TRBJ2-3, with 13 nucleotides matching TRBD2. Germline loops: CDR1 SGHRS, CDR2 YFSETQ. This CDR3 region has 15 residues. Germline trimming cut 4 bases from V and 7 bases from J; bases unmatched to any gene: 6.

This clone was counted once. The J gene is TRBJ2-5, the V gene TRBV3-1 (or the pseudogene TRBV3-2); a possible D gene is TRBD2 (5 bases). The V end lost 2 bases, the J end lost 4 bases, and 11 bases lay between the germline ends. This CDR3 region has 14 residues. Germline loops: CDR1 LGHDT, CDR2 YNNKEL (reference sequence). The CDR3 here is CASSQSLGGETQYF. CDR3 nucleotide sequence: TGTGCCAGCAGCCAATCCCTAGGAGGAGAGACCCAGTACTTC.

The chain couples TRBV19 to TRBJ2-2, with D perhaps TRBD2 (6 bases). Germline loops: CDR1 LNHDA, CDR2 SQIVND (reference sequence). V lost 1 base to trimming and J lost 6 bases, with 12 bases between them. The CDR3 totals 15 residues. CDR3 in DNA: TGTGCCAGTAGTATAGGTCGGGAGTTCGCCGGGGAGCTGTTTTTT. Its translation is CASSIGREFAGELFF.

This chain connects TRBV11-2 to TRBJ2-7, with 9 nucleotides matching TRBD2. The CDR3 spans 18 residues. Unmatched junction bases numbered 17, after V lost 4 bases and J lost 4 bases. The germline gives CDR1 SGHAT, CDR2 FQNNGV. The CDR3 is CASSYAPRVLAGRYEQYF. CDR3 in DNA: TGTGCCAGCAGCTACGCCCCCCGGGTTCTAGCGGGAAGGTACGAGCAGTACTTC. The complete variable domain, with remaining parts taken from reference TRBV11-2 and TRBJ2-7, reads EAGVAQSPRYKIIEKRQSVAFWCNPISGHATLYWYQQILGQGPKLLIQFQNNGVVDDSQLPKDRFSAERLKGVDSTLKIQPAKLEDSAVYLCASSYAPRVLAGRYEQYFGPGTRLTVT.